This TCR beta chain was retrieved from a study of breast tumors, draining lymph nodes, adjacent tissues. Study-level points and caveats: Luminal-like breast cancer showed significantly greater tumor-nontumor repertoire similarity than basal-like breast cancer did. Most tumor T cells seemingly derive from lymph node, then expand in tumor. Tumor TCR diversity was below lymph nodes but above nontumor tissue.

This clonotype came up many times. Its antigen is unidentified. One end of the junction varies from germline; a read error may be responsible. TCRdb passed the multiplex PCR reads through MiXCR, listing each CDR3 protein once. This sample has more than 85,000 distinct CDR3 sequences, with around 20% found just once. Axillary draining lymph nodes of breast cancer patients supplied the node samples. Germline V CDR1 and CDR2: SGHTA, FQGTGA. This CDR3 has 13 amino acids. The sample comprised axillary lymph node tissue. The receptor was derived from a female donor with breast cancer. Some clones in this sample may be carry-over from other donors' samples. The J gene is TRBJ1-2, the V gene TRBV7-3; D uncertain. The chain's CDR3 is CASSLSLIGAQIF. CDR3 sequence (DNA): TGTGCCAGCAGCTTATCCCTGATTGGCGCACAGATATTC.